This is a list of T cell receptor beta chains from one sample in a study of cytomegalovirus exposure and HLA in healthy donors. Generated by immunoSEQ multiplex PCR, the TCRdb table keeps only in-frame clones and is missing some. Its table lists 100,000 to 150,000 clones. Material for sequencing was PBMCs. Receptor source: a man in his late teens or twenties in good health and CMV-seronegative. CDR3s include the opening cysteine and the closing phenylalanine or tryptophan. The D gene is left open where the match is weak.

TRBV28	TRBD1	TRBJ1-2	CASSLGAGGSGYTF	TGTGCCAGCAGTTTAGGGGCAGGGGGCTCTGGCTACACCTTC
TRBV29-1	.	TRBJ1-1	CSGYRENTEAFF	TGCAGCGGCTACAGAGAGAACACTGAAGCTTTCTTT
TRBV27	.	TRBJ1-2	CASREGGEVYGYTF	TGTGCCAGCAGAGAAGGGGGGGAGGTCTATGGCTACACCTTC
TRBV7-7	TRBD1	TRBJ2-7	CASSSGQGSYEQYF	TGTGCTAGCAGCTCGGGACAGGGGAGCTACGAGCAGTACTTC
TRBV28	.	TRBJ2-7	CASSFRTDYEQYF	TGTGCCAGCAGTTTCCGCACAGACTACGAGCAGTACTTC
TRBV18	TRBD2	TRBJ2-3	CASSPLAGGYTDTQYF	TGTGCCAGCTCACCGTTAGCGGGGGGGTACACAGATACGCAGTATTTT
TRBV5-1	TRBD1	TRBJ2-5	CASSFGQASGETQYF	TGCGCCAGCAGCTTTGGACAGGCCTCGGGGGAGACCCAGTACTTC
TRBV9	.	TRBJ1-1	CASSVGPGMHTEAFF	TGTGCCAGCAGCGTAGGTCCAGGGATGCACACTGAAGCTTTCTTT
TRBV9	TRBD1	TRBJ1-4	CASSPGQGASGNEKLFF	TGTGCCAGCAGTCCGGGACAGGGGGCTTCTGGTAATGAAAAACTGTTTTTT
TRBV2	.	TRBJ1-1	CASSARGLGTEAFF	TGTGCCAGCAGTGCTCGAGGGCTCGGGACTGAAGCTTTCTTT
TRBV19	TRBD1	TRBJ1-4	CASSMGQGAYEKLFF	TGTGCCAGTAGTATGGGACAGGGGGCGTATGAAAAACTGTTTTTT
TRBV9	TRBD2	TRBJ2-2	CASSVLSGGGAGELFF	TGTGCCAGCAGCGTATTGTCGGGGGGGGGCGCCGGGGAGCTGTTTTTT
TRBV2	TRBD1	TRBJ1-2	CASSEETGGGNYGYTF	TGTGCCAGCAGCGAAGAGACAGGGGGTGGCAACTATGGCTACACCTTC
TRBV7-9	.	TRBJ2-5	CASRNAGDQETQYF	TGTGCCAGCAGAAATGCAGGGGACCAAGAGACCCAGTACTTC
TRBV7-9	.	TRBJ1-1	CASSLVGGAGTEAFF	TGTGCCAGCAGCTTAGTAGGGGGGGCTGGCACTGAAGCTTTCTTT
TRBV4-2	TRBD1	TRBJ2-7	CASSQEQGTDTYEQYF	TGTGCCAGCAGCCAAGAACAGGGGACGGATACCTACGAGCAGTACTTC